The rows below give T cell receptor beta chains drawn from one sample of a study of beta chain features in type 1 diabetes. Some clones are missing from TCRdb's copy, which holds only in-frame ones; the method was immunoSEQ multiplex PCR. Of more than 120,000 clones in the sample, about 13% are singletons; the top ten hold approximately 1.3%. Source material: central memory CD4+ T cells from blood. The receptors were gathered from a man aged 18 to 29 with type 1 diabetes. CDR3s include the opening cysteine and the closing phenylalanine or tryptophan. Fields, in order: D gene, clone size, J gene, V gene, CDR3 DNA, CDR3 protein. The D gene is left open where the match is weak. Clone size is shown for a subset of rows, as once, few, many or a class of expanded clone.

>TRBD1|.|TRBJ2-7|TRBV7-2
TGTGCCAGCAGCTTAGCTGGGACAGGGGGCTACGAGCAGTACTTC
CASSLAGTGGYEQYF
>TRBD2|.|TRBJ2-5|TRBV9
TGTGCCAGCAGCGCCCCACTAGCGGGGGTACAAGAGACCCAGTACTTC
CASSAPLAGVQETQYF
>TRBD1|.|TRBJ1-5|TRBV18
TGTGCCAGCTCACTACAGGGGGACAATCAGCCCCAGCATTTT
CASSLQGDNQPQHF
>.|few|TRBJ2-7|TRBV18
TGTGCCAGCTCACCATATTCCCCGGGGGGCCGCACGTACGAGCAGTACTTC
CASSPYSPGGRTYEQYF
>TRBD1|.|TRBJ1-5|TRBV28
TGTGCCAGCAGTGACGGACAGGGCAATCAGCCCCAGCATTTT
CASSDGQGNQPQHF
>.|.|TRBJ1-4|TRBV9
TGTGCCAGCAGCGTAGGGGCAGGGATCGATGAAAAACTGTTTTTT
CASSVGAGIDEKLFF
>.|.|TRBJ2-7|TRBV10-3
TGTGCCATCGGAGGGACAGCTAGCTACGAGCAGTACTTC
CAIGGTASYEQYF
>.|few|TRBJ2-1|TRBV25-1
TGTGCCAGCAGTGAATCCGCCGGAGGATACAATGAGCAGTTCTTC
CASSESAGGYNEQFF
>.|.|TRBJ2-5|TRBV25-1
TGTGCCCGCAGTGAATATCCGCTTCGGGAGACCCAGTACTTC
CARSEYPLRETQYF
>TRBD1|few|TRBJ1-6|TRBV13
TGTGCCAGCAGCCCACAGGGGGTATCAGATAATTCACCCCTCCACTTT
CASSPQGVSDNSPLHF
>TRBD1|many|TRBJ1-2|TRBV2
TGTGCCAGCAGTGCCGCACAGGGGACCTATGGCTACACCTTC
CASSAAQGTYGYTF
>TRBD1|many|TRBJ1-1|TRBV2
TGTGCCAGCACAGGGGGGACTGAAGCTTTCTTT
CASTGGTEAFF
>.|.|TRBJ1-3|TRBV12-5
TGTGCTAGTGGTTTGGGCCAGGGGATCTCTGGAAACACCATATATTTT
CASGLGQGISGNTIYF